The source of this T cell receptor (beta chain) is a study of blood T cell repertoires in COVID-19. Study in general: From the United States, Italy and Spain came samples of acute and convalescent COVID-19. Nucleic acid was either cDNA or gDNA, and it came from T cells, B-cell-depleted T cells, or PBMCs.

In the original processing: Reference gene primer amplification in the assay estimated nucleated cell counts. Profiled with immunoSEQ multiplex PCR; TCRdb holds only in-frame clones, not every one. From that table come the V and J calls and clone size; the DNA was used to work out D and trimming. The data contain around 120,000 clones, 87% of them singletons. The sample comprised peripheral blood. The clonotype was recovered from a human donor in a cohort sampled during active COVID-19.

CDR3 sequence reads: CASSSGTSGRTDTQYF. In nucleotides, the CDR3 is TGTGCCAGCAGTTCCGGGACTAGCGGGAGGACAGATACGCAGTATTTT. V usage is TRBV6-6 and J usage is TRBJ2-3; TRBD2 matches 15 bases. This CDR3 region has 16 residues. The V segment lost 4 bases and the J segment 3 bases; nucleotides outside the gene matches: 2. Germline-derived CDR1 and CDR2 are MNHNY and SVGAGI (reference sequence).